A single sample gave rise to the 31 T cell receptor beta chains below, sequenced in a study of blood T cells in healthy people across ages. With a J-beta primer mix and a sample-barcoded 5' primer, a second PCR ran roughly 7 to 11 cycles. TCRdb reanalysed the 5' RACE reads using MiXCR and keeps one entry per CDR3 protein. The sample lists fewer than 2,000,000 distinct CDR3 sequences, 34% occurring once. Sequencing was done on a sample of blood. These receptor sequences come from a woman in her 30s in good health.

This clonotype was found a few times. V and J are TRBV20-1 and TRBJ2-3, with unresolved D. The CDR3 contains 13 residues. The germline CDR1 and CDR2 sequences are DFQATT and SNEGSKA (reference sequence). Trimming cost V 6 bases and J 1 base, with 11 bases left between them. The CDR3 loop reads CSAWGSRTDTQYF. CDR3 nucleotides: TGCAGTGCCTGGGGATCCCGCACAGATACGCAGTATTTT.

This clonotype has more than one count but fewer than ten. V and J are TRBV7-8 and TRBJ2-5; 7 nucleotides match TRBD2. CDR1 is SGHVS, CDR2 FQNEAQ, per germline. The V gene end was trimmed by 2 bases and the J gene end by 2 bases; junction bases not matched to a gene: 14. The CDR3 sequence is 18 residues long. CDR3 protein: CASSLRELVAGFQETQYF. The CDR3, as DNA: TGTGCCAGCAGCTTAAGGGAGCTCGTAGCGGGCTTTCAAGAGACCCAGTACTTC. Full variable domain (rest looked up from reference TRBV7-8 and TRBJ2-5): GAGVSQSPRYKVAKRGQDVALRCDPISGHVSLFWYQQALGQGPEFLTYFQNEAQLDKSGLPSDRFFAERPEGSVSTLKIQRTQQEDSAVYLCASSLRELVAGFQETQYFGPGTRLLVL.

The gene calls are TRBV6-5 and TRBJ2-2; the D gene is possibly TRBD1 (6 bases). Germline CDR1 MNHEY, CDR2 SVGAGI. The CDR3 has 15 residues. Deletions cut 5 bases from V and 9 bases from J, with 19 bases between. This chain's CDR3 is CASSRMRTDGRELFF. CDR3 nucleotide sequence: TGTGCCAGCAGTAGGATGCGGACAGACGGACGGGAGCTGTTTTTT.

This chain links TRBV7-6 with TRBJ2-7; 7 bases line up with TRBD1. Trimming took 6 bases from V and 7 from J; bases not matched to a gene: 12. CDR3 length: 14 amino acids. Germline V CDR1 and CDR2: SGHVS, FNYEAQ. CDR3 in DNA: TGTGCCAGCAGTCGAAGGGGGCCCGAGGGAGAGCAGTACTTC. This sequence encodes CASSRRGPEGEQYF.

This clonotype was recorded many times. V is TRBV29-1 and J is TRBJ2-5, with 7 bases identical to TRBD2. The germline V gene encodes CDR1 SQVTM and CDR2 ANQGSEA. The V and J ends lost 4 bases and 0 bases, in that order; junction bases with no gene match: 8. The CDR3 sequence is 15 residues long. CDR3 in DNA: TGCAGCGTTGCCTACAGCGGGGACTACCAAGAGACCCAGTACTTC. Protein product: CSVAYSGDYQETQYF.

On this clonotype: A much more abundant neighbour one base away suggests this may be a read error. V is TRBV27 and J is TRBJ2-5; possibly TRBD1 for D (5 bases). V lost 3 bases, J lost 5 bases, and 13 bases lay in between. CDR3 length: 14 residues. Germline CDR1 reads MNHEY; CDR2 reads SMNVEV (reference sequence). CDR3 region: CASSFLAGSETQYF. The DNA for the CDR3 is TGTGCCAGCAGTTTCTTGGCAGGGTCGGAGACCCAGTACTTC.

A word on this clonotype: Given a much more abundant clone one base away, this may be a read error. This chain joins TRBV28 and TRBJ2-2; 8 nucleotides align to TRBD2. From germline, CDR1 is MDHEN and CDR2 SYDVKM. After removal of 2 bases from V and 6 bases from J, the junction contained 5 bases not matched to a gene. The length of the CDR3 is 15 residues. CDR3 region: CASSLRAGAAGELFF. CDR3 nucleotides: TGTGCCAGCAGTTTACGAGCGGGAGCTGCCGGGGAGCTGTTTTTT.

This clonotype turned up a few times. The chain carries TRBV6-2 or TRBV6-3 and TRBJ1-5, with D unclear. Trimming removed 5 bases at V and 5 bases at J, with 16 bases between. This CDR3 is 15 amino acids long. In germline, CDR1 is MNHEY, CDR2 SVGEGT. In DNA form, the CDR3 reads TGTGCCAGCAGTCACGACGTGAATGGATATCAGCCCCAGCATTTT. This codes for CASSHDVNGYQPQHF.

CDR3 in amino acids: CASSLIVGLAFDNEQFF. In nucleotides, the CDR3 is TGTGCCAGCAGCTTAATTGTTGGACTAGCTTTCGACAATGAGCAGTTCTTC. V gene TRBV7-3 combines with J gene TRBJ2-1; TRBD2 agrees at 8 bases. There are 17 residues in the CDR3. V shed 1 base, J shed 5 bases, and the junction held 10 bases outside the gene matches. The germline gives CDR1 SGHTA, CDR2 FQGTGA.

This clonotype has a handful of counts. This CDR3 is CASGQGARSGANVLTF. CDR3 DNA sequence: TGTGCCAGTGGACAGGGGGCGCGTTCTGGGGCCAACGTCCTGACTTTC. V and J are TRBV12-3 or TRBV12-4 and TRBJ2-6, with TRBD1 matching over 11 bases. V shed 9 bases, J shed 1 base, and the junction held 5 bases outside the gene matches. The CDR3 is 16 residues long.

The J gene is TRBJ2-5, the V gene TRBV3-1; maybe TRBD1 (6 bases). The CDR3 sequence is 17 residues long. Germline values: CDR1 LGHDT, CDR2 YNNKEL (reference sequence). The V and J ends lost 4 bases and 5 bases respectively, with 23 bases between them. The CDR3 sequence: CASSRLAGASQGETQYF. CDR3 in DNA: TGTGCCAGCAGCCGTCTAGCCGGAGCGTCCCAGGGGGAGACCCAGTACTTC.

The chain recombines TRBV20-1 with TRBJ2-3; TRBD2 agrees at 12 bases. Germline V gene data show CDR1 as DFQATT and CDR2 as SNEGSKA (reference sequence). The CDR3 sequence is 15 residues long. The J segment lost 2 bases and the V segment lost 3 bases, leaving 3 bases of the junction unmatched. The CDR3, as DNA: TGCAGTGCTAGCCTAGCGGGGGGGCTCACAGATACGCAGTATTTT. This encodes CSASLAGGLTDTQYF.

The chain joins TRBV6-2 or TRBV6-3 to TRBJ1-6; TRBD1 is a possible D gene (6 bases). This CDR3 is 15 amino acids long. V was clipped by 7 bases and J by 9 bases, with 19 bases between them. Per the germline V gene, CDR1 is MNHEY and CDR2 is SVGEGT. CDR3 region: CASTKATGSVSPLHF. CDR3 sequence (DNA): TGTGCCAGCACCAAGGCCACAGGGTCGGTTTCACCCCTCCACTTT.

DNA of the CDR3: TGTGCCTGGAGTCCCAGGAGGATTAGCACAGATACGCAGTATTTT. It translates to CAWSPRRISTDTQYF. V and J are TRBV30 and TRBJ2-3, with D perhaps TRBD2 (5 bases). There are 15 residues in the CDR3. Germline V lookup: CDR1 GTSNPN, CDR2 SVGIG (reference sequence). V was trimmed by 2 bases and J by 0 bases, leaving 12 bases between them.

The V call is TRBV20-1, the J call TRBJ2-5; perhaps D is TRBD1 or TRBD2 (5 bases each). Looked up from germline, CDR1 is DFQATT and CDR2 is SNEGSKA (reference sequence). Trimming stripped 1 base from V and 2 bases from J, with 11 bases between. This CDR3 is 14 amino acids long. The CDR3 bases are TGCAGTGCTAGAGCCGGGACGGAACAAGAGACCCAGTACTTC. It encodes CSARAGTEQETQYF.

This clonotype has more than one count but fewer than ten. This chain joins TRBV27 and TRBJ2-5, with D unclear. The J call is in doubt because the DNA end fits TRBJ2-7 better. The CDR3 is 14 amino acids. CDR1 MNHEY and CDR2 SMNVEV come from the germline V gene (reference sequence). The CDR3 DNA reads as TGTGCCAGCAGTTTATCGAAAGCTCCCTACGAGCAGTACTTC. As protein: CASSLSKAPYEQYF.

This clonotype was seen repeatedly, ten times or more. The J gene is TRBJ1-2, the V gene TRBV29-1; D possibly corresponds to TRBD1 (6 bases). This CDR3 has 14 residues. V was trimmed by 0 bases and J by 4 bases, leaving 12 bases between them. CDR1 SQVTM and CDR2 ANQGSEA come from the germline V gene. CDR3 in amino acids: CSVEEVDSFYGYTF. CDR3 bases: TGCAGCGTTGAAGAGGTGGACAGCTTCTATGGCTACACCTTC.

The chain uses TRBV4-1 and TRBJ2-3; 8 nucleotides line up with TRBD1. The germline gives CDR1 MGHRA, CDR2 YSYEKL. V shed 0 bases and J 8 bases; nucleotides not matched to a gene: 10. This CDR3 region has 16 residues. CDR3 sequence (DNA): TGCGCCAGCAGCCAAGATATCCCAGGGGGCATAGGTACGCAGTATTTT. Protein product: CASSQDIPGGIGTQYF.

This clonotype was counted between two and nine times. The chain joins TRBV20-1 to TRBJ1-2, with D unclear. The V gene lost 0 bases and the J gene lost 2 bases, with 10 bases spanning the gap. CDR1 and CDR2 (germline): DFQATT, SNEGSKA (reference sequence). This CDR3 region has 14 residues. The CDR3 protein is CSARDTVLNYGYTF. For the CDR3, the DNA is TGCAGTGCTAGAGATACCGTCTTGAACTATGGCTACACCTTC.

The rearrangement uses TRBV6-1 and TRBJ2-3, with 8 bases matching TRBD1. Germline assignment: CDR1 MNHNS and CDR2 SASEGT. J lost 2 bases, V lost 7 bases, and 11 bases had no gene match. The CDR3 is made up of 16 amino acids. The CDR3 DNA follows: TGTGCCAGCACCCCTCGAGGACAGGGATCCACAGATACGCAGTATTTT. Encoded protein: CASTPRGQGSTDTQYF.

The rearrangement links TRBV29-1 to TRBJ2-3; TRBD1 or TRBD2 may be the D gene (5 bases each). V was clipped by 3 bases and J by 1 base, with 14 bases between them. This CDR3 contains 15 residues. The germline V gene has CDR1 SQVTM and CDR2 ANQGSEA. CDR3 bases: TGCAGCGTTGAGGGTTGGGGGAAGGGCACAGATACGCAGTATTTT. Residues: CSVEGWGKGTDTQYF.

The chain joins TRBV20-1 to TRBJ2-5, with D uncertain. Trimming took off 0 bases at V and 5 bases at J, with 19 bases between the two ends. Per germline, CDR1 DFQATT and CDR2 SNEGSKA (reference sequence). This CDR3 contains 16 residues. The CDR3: CSARDSGPTPAETQYF. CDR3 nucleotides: TGCAGTGCTAGAGATTCTGGACCCACACCGGCGGAGACCCAGTACTTC.

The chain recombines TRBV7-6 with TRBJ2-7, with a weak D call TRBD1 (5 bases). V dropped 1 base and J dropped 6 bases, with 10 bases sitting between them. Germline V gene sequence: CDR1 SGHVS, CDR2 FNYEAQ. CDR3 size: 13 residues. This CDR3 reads CASSLGGRAEQYF. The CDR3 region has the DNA TGTGCCAGCAGCTTAGGGGGCAGGGCCGAGCAGTACTTC.

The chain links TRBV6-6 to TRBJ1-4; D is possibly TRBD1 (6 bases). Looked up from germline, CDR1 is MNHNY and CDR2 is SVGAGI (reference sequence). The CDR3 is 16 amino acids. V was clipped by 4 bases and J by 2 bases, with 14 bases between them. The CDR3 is CASSSTGSATNEKLFF. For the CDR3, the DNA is TGTGCCAGCAGTTCTACAGGGAGTGCGACTAATGAAAAACTGTTTTTT.

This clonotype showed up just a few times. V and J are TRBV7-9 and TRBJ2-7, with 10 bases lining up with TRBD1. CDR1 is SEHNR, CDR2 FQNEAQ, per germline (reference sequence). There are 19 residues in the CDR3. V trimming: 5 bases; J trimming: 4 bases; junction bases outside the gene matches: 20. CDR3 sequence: CASSPRRVGTGDHTYEQYF. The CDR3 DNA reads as TGTGCCAGCAGCCCCCGGCGGGTCGGGACAGGGGACCATACGTACGAGCAGTACTTC.

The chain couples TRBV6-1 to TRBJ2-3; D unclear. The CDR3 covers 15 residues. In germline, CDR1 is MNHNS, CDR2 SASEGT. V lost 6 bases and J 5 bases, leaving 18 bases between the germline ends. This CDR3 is CASSLMSGNQDTQYF. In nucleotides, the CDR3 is TGTGCCAGCAGCCTCATGTCCGGTAATCAAGATACGCAGTATTTT.

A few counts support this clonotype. CDR3 nucleotides: TGCAGCGTCGCCGAGGGACAGGGCAGGTCTCAGCCCCAGCATTTT. Protein sequence: CSVAEGQGRSQPQHF. V is TRBV29-1 and J is TRBJ1-5, with 9 positions matching TRBD1. V was pared by 6 bases and J by 6 bases, with 12 bases of the junction left unmatched. The germline gives CDR1 SQVTM, CDR2 ANQGSEA. The CDR3 covers 15 residues.

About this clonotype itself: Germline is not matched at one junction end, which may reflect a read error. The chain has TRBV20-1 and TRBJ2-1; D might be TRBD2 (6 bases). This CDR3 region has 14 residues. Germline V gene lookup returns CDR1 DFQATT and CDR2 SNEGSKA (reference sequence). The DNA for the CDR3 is TGCAGTGCTAGAGGACTAGAGTCCTACGATGAGCAGTTCTTC. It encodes CSARGLESYDEQFF.

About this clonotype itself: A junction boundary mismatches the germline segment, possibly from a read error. CDR3 in DNA: TGTGCCAGCACTCCTCTGGCAGCTAGCACAGATGCGCAGTATTTT. Translating it yields CASTPLAASTDAQYF. The rearrangement joins TRBV12-3 or TRBV12-4 to TRBJ2-3; tentative D call: TRBD2 (5 bases). This CDR3 contains 15 residues.

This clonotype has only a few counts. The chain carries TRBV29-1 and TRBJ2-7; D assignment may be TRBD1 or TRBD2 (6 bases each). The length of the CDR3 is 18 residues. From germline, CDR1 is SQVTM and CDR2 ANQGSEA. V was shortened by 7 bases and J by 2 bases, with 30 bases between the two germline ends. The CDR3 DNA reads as TGCAGCGGGAGAAAAGCGGGCAGGGGATCAACTAAGCCCTACGAGCAGTACTTC. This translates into CSGRKAGRGSTKPYEQYF.

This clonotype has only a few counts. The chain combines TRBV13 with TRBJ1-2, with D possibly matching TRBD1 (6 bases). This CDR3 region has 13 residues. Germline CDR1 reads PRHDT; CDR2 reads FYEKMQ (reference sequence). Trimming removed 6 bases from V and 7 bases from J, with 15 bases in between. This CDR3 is CASRDDRLGGYTF. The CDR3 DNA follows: TGTGCCAGCAGAGATGACAGGTTGGGTGGCTACACCTTC.